The 28 T cell receptor beta chains below were found in one sample sequenced in a study of early T cells in non-severe SARS-CoV-2 infection. TCRdb fed the 5' RACE reads into MiXCR, producing one record per CDR3 protein. Among under 85,000 distinct CDR3 sequences listed, roughly 10% were seen once. Sequenced material: whole blood. Receptor source: an adult who was a healthcare worker with PCR-confirmed SARS-CoV-2 infection or an uninfected control (not recorded which).

This clonotype was recorded at least ten times. The rearrangement links TRBV29-1 to TRBJ1-2; unclear D gene. Germline loops: CDR1 SQVTM, CDR2 ANQGSEA. The V end lost 6 bases, the J end lost 5 bases, and 7 bases lay between the germline ends. The CDR3 has 10 residues. The CDR3 DNA reads as TGCAGCGTGTATCGTTATGGCTACACCTTC. Its protein is CSVYRYGYTF. The full variable domain, in which reference TRBV29-1 and TRBJ1-2 provide the parts outside the CDR3, is SAVISQKPSRDICQRGTSLTIQCQVDSQVTMMFWYRQQPGQSLTLIATANQGSEATYESGFVIDKFPISRPNLTFSTLTVSNMSPEDSSIYLCSVYRYGYTFGSGTRLTVV.

This clonotype turned up a few times. The V and J genes are TRBV5-5 and TRBJ1-6; D gene unclear. V lost 4 bases to trimming and J lost 8 bases, with 13 bases between them. The CDR3 is made up of 14 amino acids. The germline CDR1 and CDR2 sequences are SGHKS and YYEKEE (reference sequence). The CDR3 DNA sequence: TGTGCCAGCAGCCTTCGACATAGCGATTCACCCCTCCACTTT. This encodes CASSLRHSDSPLHF.

This clonotype was picked up many times. The V gene is TRBV29-1, the J gene TRBJ2-3; D is undetermined. Trimming removed 6 bases from V and 8 bases from J, with 15 bases in between. Germline lookup yields CDR1 SQVTM and CDR2 ANQGSEA. This CDR3 contains 12 residues. The CDR3 bases are TGCAGCGTAGACGGAGCCCGGGTTACGCAGTATTTT. Its translation: CSVDGARVTQYF.

This clonotype has only a few counts. V usage is TRBV19 and J usage is TRBJ1-5; 7 bases fit TRBD1. Germline V lookup: CDR1 LNHDA, CDR2 SQIVND (reference sequence). The CDR3 sequence is 15 residues long. V shed 6 bases and J 1 base; nucleotides not matched to a gene: 6. CDR3 in amino acids: CASSDRAKSNQPQHF. Here the CDR3 DNA reads TGTGCCAGTAGCGACAGGGCGAAAAGCAATCAGCCCCAGCATTTT. Using reference TRBV19 and TRBJ1-5 for the parts outside the CDR3, the full variable domain is DGGITQSPKYLFRKEGQNVTLSCEQNLNHDAMYWYRQDPGQGLRLIYYSQIVNDFQKGDIAEGYSVSREKKESFPLTVTSAQKNPTAFYLCASSDRAKSNQPQHFGDGTRLSIL.

This clonotype has at least ten counts. The rearrangement links TRBV20-1 to TRBJ1-6; D not certain. From germline, CDR1 is DFQATT and CDR2 SNEGSKA (reference sequence). Between the trimmed V and J ends, which lost 0 bases and 7 bases, there was a span of 10 bases. The CDR3 totals 14 residues. CDR3 sequence: CSARDEGFNSPLHF. CDR3 nucleotide sequence: TGCAGTGCTAGAGATGAGGGTTTCAATTCACCCCTCCACTTT.

This clonotype was detected only a few times. This chain connects TRBV3-1 to TRBJ2-1; D remains ambiguous. Germline V gene data show CDR1 as LGHDT and CDR2 as YNNKEL (reference sequence). Trimming removed 2 bases at V and 3 bases at J, with 11 bases between. The CDR3 loop spans 15 amino acids. The CDR3 sequence: CASSQQPSNYNEQFF. Here the CDR3 DNA reads TGTGCCAGCAGCCAACAGCCGAGTAACTACAATGAGCAGTTCTTC.

As for this clonotype: A read error may account for a junction end that differs from germline. This chain connects TRBV5-1 to TRBJ2-7; D assignment may be TRBD1 or TRBD2 (5 bases each). Per the germline V gene, CDR1 is SGHRS and CDR2 is YFSETQ. This CDR3 is 13 amino acids long. The CDR3 loop is CASTRDGAYELYF. The CDR3 region has the DNA TGCGCCAGCACCAGGGACGGAGCCTACGAGCTGTACTTC.

There are many counts of this clonotype. This chain connects TRBV4-3 to TRBJ1-2; TRBD1 matches 7 bases. Germline V gene sequence: CDR1 LGHNA, CDR2 YSLEER. After removal of 0 bases from V and 4 bases from J, the junction contained 8 bases not matched to a gene. This CDR3 is 16 amino acids long. For the CDR3, the DNA is TGCGCCAGCAGCCAAGATGGAGCGACAGGGATCTATGGCTACACCTTC. Its protein is CASSQDGATGIYGYTF.

The chain uses TRBV10-3 and TRBJ1-2; unclear D gene. The CDR3 is made up of 15 amino acids. V lost 0 bases and J 4 bases, leaving 12 bases between the germline ends. The germline V gene has CDR1 ENHRY and CDR2 SYGVKD. CDR3 in DNA: TGTGCCATCAGTGAGTCTCTGGGTACGAGCTATGGCTACACCTTC. This translates into CAISESLGTSYGYTF.

V and J are TRBV5-3 and TRBJ2-7, with 9 positions matching TRBD2. TRBV5-3 falls under the ORF class, with uncertain function. CDR3 size: 16 residues. The V gene end was trimmed by 4 bases and the J gene end by 3 bases; junction bases not matched to a gene: 11. In DNA, the CDR3 is TGTGCCAGAAGCCAGTTAGCGGGGGACCCGGTCTACGAGCAGTACTTC. Its protein is CARSQLAGDPVYEQYF.

This clonotype was counted ten times or more. The chain recombines TRBV12-5 with TRBJ2-5, with 10 bases matching TRBD2. The CDR3 consists of 13 residues. CDR1 and CDR2 from the germline V gene are LGHNT and FRNRAP. The junction had 6 bases not matched to a gene; V was cut back by 7 bases and J by 7 bases. CDR3 loop: CASEKREGGTQYF. The CDR3 DNA follows: TGTGCTAGTGAAAAGCGGGAGGGTGGGACCCAGTACTTC.

The chain uses TRBV12-3 or TRBV12-4 and TRBJ1-2; D not certain. Trimming removed 3 bases from V and 2 bases from J, with 7 bases in between. The CDR3 runs to 13 residues. The chain's CDR3 is CASSLLENYGYTF. In DNA, the CDR3 is TGTGCCAGCAGTTTGCTTGAGAACTATGGCTACACCTTC.

This clonotype has just a few counts. This sequence joins TRBV7-2 and TRBJ2-3; TRBD1 aligns across 7 bases. V was pared by 5 bases and J by 5 bases, with 4 bases of the junction left unmatched. The CDR3 is 13 residues long. In germline, CDR1 is SGHTA, CDR2 FQGNSA. The CDR3: CASSRNRGDTQYF. Written as DNA, the CDR3 is TGTGCCAGCAGCCGGAACAGGGGAGATACGCAGTATTTT.

In its sample, this clonotype was seen many times. The chain is built from TRBV18 and TRBJ2-5, with 10 bases aligning to TRBD2. The CDR3 runs 16 residues. V lost 5 bases, J lost 2 bases, and 8 bases stayed unmatched. Germline lookup yields CDR1 KGHSH and CDR2 LQKENI. The CDR3 is CASSSLAGAIQETQYF. Written as DNA, the CDR3 is TGTGCCAGCTCAAGTCTAGCGGGGGCGATTCAAGAGACCCAGTACTTC.

A word on this clonotype: A much larger clone differs by one base, so this may be a read error. The rearrangement joins TRBV29-1 to TRBJ2-3; TRBD1 agrees at 10 bases. V shed 5 bases and J 2 bases; nucleotides not matched to a gene: 7. This CDR3 spans 15 amino acids. Germline values: CDR1 SQVTM, CDR2 ANQGSEA. CDR3 DNA sequence: TGCAGCGTTCAAGTGGGACAGGGGTCCACAGATACGCAGTATTTT. Translation: CSVQVGQGSTDTQYF.

The chain links TRBV15 to TRBJ2-3; 9 bases map to TRBD1. Germline V lookup: CDR1 LNHNV, CDR2 YYDKDF (reference sequence). Trimming removed 0 bases from V and 5 bases from J; junction bases left unmatched: 9. This CDR3 has 17 residues. The CDR3 DNA reads TGTGCCACCAGCAGAGAGTTTGGGACAGGGTACATAGATACGCAGTATTTT. It translates to CATSREFGTGYIDTQYF. The complete variable domain, with remaining parts taken from reference TRBV15 and TRBJ2-3, reads DAMVIQNPRYQVTQFGKPVTLSCSQTLNHNVMYWYQQKSSQAPKLLFHYYDKDFNNEADTPDNFQSRRPNTSFCFLDIRSPGLGDTAMYLCATSREFGTGYIDTQYFGPGTRLTVL.

CDR3 sequence: CSVEGLDSYEQYF. CDR3 coding DNA: TGCAGCGTTGAGGGACTAGACTCCTACGAGCAGTACTTC. The chain is built from TRBV29-1 and TRBJ2-7; 8 nucleotides align to TRBD2. This CDR3 spans 13 amino acids. V shed 3 bases and J 0 bases; nucleotides not matched to a gene: 1. Germline V CDR1 and CDR2: SQVTM, ANQGSEA.

This clonotype turned up a few times. This chain links TRBV24-1 with TRBJ2-5, with 7 positions matching TRBD2. The length of the CDR3 is 15 residues. The ends lost 3 bases at V and 3 bases at J; junction bases unmatched: 6. CDR1 KGHDR and CDR2 SFDVKD come from the germline V gene. CDR3 loop: CATSDPGTTKETQYF. Written as DNA, the CDR3 is TGTGCCACCAGTGATCCCGGGACTACTAAAGAGACCCAGTACTTC.

The J gene is TRBJ2-2, the V gene TRBV20-1; unclear D gene. This CDR3 is 12 amino acids long. Germline V gene lookup returns CDR1 DFQATT and CDR2 SNEGSKA (reference sequence). The CDR3 DNA follows: TGCAGGGCTCTAGGGTCCACCGGGGAGCTGTTTTTT. Translation: CRALGSTGELFF.

CDR3 coding DNA: TGCAGCGTTGAGGCAGGACCGTACGAGCAGTACTTC. Translation: CSVEAGPYEQYF. The chain recombines TRBV29-1 with TRBJ2-7; D not certain. Germline V lookup: CDR1 SQVTM, CDR2 ANQGSEA. The CDR3 extends over 12 amino acids. V was cut by 3 bases and J by 4 bases, with 10 bases left in between.

In its sample, this clonotype was seen many times. The V gene is TRBV2, the J gene TRBJ2-7; 8 bases match TRBD1. V shed 2 bases and J 1 base; nucleotides not matched to a gene: 4. The germline V gene encodes CDR1 SNHLY and CDR2 FYNNEI. The CDR3 runs to 15 residues. CDR3 amino acids: CASSEFRDRSYEQYF. Here the CDR3 DNA reads TGTGCCAGCAGTGAATTCCGGGACAGGTCCTACGAGCAGTACTTC.

This clonotype has at least ten counts. V and J are TRBV2 and TRBJ2-1; a possible D gene is TRBD1 (6 bases). The V end lost 5 bases, the J end lost 5 bases, and 13 bases lay between the germline ends. Germline V gene data show CDR1 as SNHLY and CDR2 as FYNNEI. The CDR3 is 14 residues long. The CDR3 spells CASSIRDTHNEQFF. As DNA, the CDR3 is TGTGCCAGCAGTATCCGGGACACCCACAATGAGCAGTTCTTC.

This clonotype was counted a few times. V is TRBV29-1 and J is TRBJ1-5; D is ambiguous. The CDR3 has 14 residues. Trimming removed 4 bases from V and 0 bases from J, with 10 bases in between. Germline CDR1 and CDR2: SQVTM and ANQGSEA. CDR3 nucleotides: TGCAGCGTTGTCTTTCTGGATAGCAATCAGCCCCAGCATTTT. It encodes CSVVFLDSNQPQHF.

The chain carries TRBV7-2 and TRBJ2-5; D perhaps matches TRBD2 (6 bases). The CDR3 extends over 12 amino acids. CDR1 and CDR2 from the germline V gene are SGHTA and FQGNSA. V lost 0 bases and J lost 7, with 6 bases in between. In DNA, the CDR3 is TGTGCCAGCAGCTTAGCGCGGGGGACCCAGTACTTC. Translated, it gives CASSLARGTQYF.

The V call is TRBV7-3, the J call TRBJ2-1; D possibly corresponds to TRBD1 (5 bases). The CDR3 sequence is 15 residues long. Germline V CDR1 and CDR2: SGHTA, FQGTGA. V was clipped by 3 bases and J by 3 bases, with 12 bases between them. The DNA for the CDR3 is TGTGCCAGCAGCTTTGGCAGGGTGCTCTACAATGAGCAGTTCTTC. Translated, it gives CASSFGRVLYNEQFF.

A few counts support this clonotype. The chain uses TRBV11-2 and TRBJ1-1; maybe TRBD1 (5 bases). This CDR3 is 16 amino acids long. The V and J ends lost 3 bases and 1 base respectively, with 15 bases between them. The germline V gene encodes CDR1 SGHAT and CDR2 FQNNGV. The CDR3 loop is CASSLYAGTGNTEAFF. Written as DNA, the CDR3 is TGTGCCAGCAGCTTGTACGCCGGGACGGGGAACACTGAAGCTTTCTTT.

In its sample, this clonotype was seen many times. The chain couples TRBV6-5 to TRBJ1-2; 9 positions match TRBD1. Losses at the gene ends were 6 bases for V and 8 bases for J; bases not matched to a gene: 16. Germline V gives CDR1 MNHEY, CDR2 SVGAGI. The CDR3 has 16 residues. DNA of the CDR3: TGTGCCAGCAGCCACAGGGACAGGGTTTTCGGTTTGGGCTACACCTTC. Protein product: CASSHRDRVFGLGYTF.

This chain connects TRBV7-2 to TRBJ2-2; perhaps TRBD1 as D (5 bases). CDR1 SGHTA and CDR2 FQGNSA come from the germline V gene. Trimming pared 0 bases from V and 4 bases from J, leaving 12 bases between. This CDR3 is built from 16 residues. CDR3 loop: CASSLAGQLTTGELFF. The CDR3 DNA reads TGTGCCAGCAGCTTAGCTGGACAACTTACCACCGGGGAGCTGTTTTTT.